This paragraph reports one T cell receptor beta chain. What it recognizes is unknown. PCR employed 60 Vbeta and 13 Jbeta primers. TCRdb's table, derived via immunoSEQ multiplex PCR, lists solely in-frame clones and lacks some. The profile shows around 110,000 clones, roughly three quarters of them singletons. The CDR3 has 15 amino acids. J gave up 6 bases and V 1 base, and 7 bases lay outside the gene matches. Germline CDR1 is SGHAT and CDR2 is FQDESV (reference sequence). This specimen comes from a study of cytomegalovirus exposure and HLA in healthy donors. Study conclusions and caveats: Most CMV-associated TCR beta chains were later found to appear HLA-restricted. Most of the TCR beta V segments (in an earlier analysis) were productive either about 90% or about 30% of the time. Researchers counted roughly 150 TCR beta chains as cytomegalovirus-associated.

The V and J genes are TRBV11-1 and TRBJ1-1; 8 nucleotides line up with TRBD1. This TCR was recovered from a man aged 25-45 years in good health and CMV-seropositive. Input material: PBMCs. The CDR3 loop is CASSLEAGGESEAFF. DNA for the CDR3: TGTGCCAGCAGCTTAGAAGCAGGGGGCGAATCTGAAGCTTTCTTT.